These 27 T cell receptor beta chains share one sample of origin, sequenced in a study of T-cell reconstitution after alpha-beta-depleted transplantation in children. Unique molecular identifiers were built into the TCRbeta library. TCRdb recomputed calls from the PCR reads with MiXCR, one row per CDR3 protein. The repertoire holds about 400,000 distinct CDR3 sequences, with 20% as singletons. Sequencing was performed on PBMCs from the stem cell graft donor, taken from the stem cell graft. Source of these receptors: a human donor who donated a stem cell graft to a child with acute myeloid leukemia.

This clonotype was picked up many times. This sequence joins TRBV20-1 and TRBJ2-3; D is ambiguous. The CDR3 covers 13 residues. Trimming pared 3 bases from V and 5 bases from J, leaving 12 bases between. Germline CDR1 and CDR2: DFQATT and SNEGSKA (reference sequence). The CDR3, as DNA: TGCAGTGCTAGTCAAGTAGTGGGAGATACGCAGTATTTT. Residues: CSASQVVGDTQYF.

The V gene is TRBV20-1, the J gene TRBJ2-7, with a weak D call TRBD1 (6 bases). The CDR3 contains 13 residues. Germline assignment: CDR1 DFQATT and CDR2 SNEGSKA (reference sequence). The V and J ends lost 6 bases and 3 bases respectively, with 15 bases between them. CDR3 loop: CSATGQSSYEQYF. The CDR3 coding sequence is TGCAGTGCAACCGGACAGTCCAGCTACGAGCAGTACTTC.

This clonotype was detected a few times. The chain carries TRBV6-1 and TRBJ2-7; the D gene is possibly TRBD2 (5 bases). The CDR3 sequence is 16 residues long. Trimming cost V 6 bases and J 2 bases, with 20 bases left between them. Germline CDR1 MNHNS, CDR2 SASEGT. CDR3: CASRRVVRQRAYEQYF. The DNA for the CDR3 is TGTGCCAGCAGGCGGGTTGTACGGCAGCGAGCCTACGAGCAGTACTTC.

This clonotype showed up just a few times. The V gene is TRBV7-2, the J gene TRBJ1-5; D ambiguous. Germline loops: CDR1 SGHTA, CDR2 FQGNSA. CDR3 size: 15 residues. Trimming removed 5 bases at V and 3 bases at J, with 14 bases between. This CDR3 reads CASSRDYGNNQPQHF. The CDR3 DNA follows: TGTGCCAGCAGCAGGGATTACGGGAACAATCAGCCCCAGCATTTT.

The table lists this clonotype with a few counts. This chain joins TRBV6-2 or TRBV6-3 and TRBJ2-7, with 11 bases that match TRBD2. Germline trimming cut 7 bases from V and 6 bases from J; bases unmatched to any gene: 11. The CDR3 totals 15 residues. The germline V gene has CDR1 MNHEY and CDR2 SVGEGT. CDR3 region: CASNNLGLAATEQYF. The CDR3 DNA sequence: TGTGCCAGCAATAATCTGGGACTAGCGGCAACCGAGCAGTACTTC.

V is TRBV28 and J is TRBJ2-5; TRBD1 is a possible D gene (6 bases). Germline values: CDR1 MDHEN, CDR2 SYDVKM. The CDR3 is 12 amino acids. Trimming removed 8 bases at V and 4 bases at J, with 11 bases between. Here the CDR3 DNA reads TGTGCCAGCGCAGGGGCGGCAGAGACCCAGTACTTC. Protein: CASAGAAETQYF.

This clonotype was detected only a few times. A much larger clone is a single base away; this may be a read error. V usage is TRBV20-1 and J usage is TRBJ2-7, with 9 bases lining up with TRBD2. The CDR3 is 16 amino acids. Germline-derived CDR1 and CDR2 are DFQATT and SNEGSKA (reference sequence). The CDR3 here is CCARGGSGSRSYEQYF. CDR3 nucleotides: TGCTGTGCTAGAGGAGGTAGCGGGAGTAGATCCTACGAGCAGTACTTC.

This clonotype showed up just a few times. The V gene is TRBV29-1, the J gene TRBJ2-4; possibly TRBD2 for D (6 bases). The CDR3 contains 13 residues. Germline-derived CDR1 and CDR2 are SQVTM and ANQGSEA. V was shortened by 1 base and J by 4 bases, with 8 bases between the two germline ends. The CDR3 sequence: CSVEADYKNIQYF. The CDR3, as DNA: TGCAGCGTTGAAGCGGACTATAAAAACATTCAGTACTTC.

The chain joins TRBV6-5 to TRBJ1-3; TRBD1 agrees at 7 bases. Germline values: CDR1 MNHEY, CDR2 SVGAGI. This CDR3 comprises 15 residues. The J segment lost 0 bases and the V segment lost 4 bases, leaving 3 bases of the junction unmatched. The CDR3 DNA is TGTGCCAGCAGTTCAGGGGGAAGCTCTGGAAACACCATATATTTT. Amino acid sequence: CASSSGGSSGNTIYF.

The chain combines TRBV20-1 with TRBJ2-7; no reliable D call. The germline V and J ends were trimmed by 4 bases and 6 bases, with 13 bases remaining between them. Germline lookup yields CDR1 DFQATT and CDR2 SNEGSKA (reference sequence). The CDR3 is made up of 12 amino acids. CDR3 amino acids: CSAIDALSEQYF. The CDR3 nucleotides are TGCAGTGCTATTGACGCGCTCTCCGAGCAGTACTTC.

This clonotype has just a few counts. The V call is TRBV28, the J call TRBJ2-1, with 8 positions matching TRBD2. The CDR3 is made up of 15 amino acids. V was pared by 6 bases and J by 6 bases, with 10 bases of the junction left unmatched. The germline V gene has CDR1 MDHEN and CDR2 SYDVKM. The CDR3 DNA reads as TGTGCCAGCAGAACATCCGGGACTAGTGGCAATGAGCAGTTCTTC. Protein sequence: CASRTSGTSGNEQFF. Using reference TRBV28 and TRBJ2-1 for the parts outside the CDR3, the full variable domain is DVKVTQSSRYLVKRTGEKVFLECVQDMDHENMFWYRQDPGLGLRLIYFSYDVKMKEKGDIPEGYSVSREKKERFSLILESASTNQTSMYLCASRTSGTSGNEQFFGPGTRLTVL.

This clonotype was detected a few times. The chain couples TRBV30 to TRBJ2-1; the match to TRBD2 covers 7 bases. V was clipped by 4 bases and J by 4 bases; unmatched bases: 4. CDR1 and CDR2 (germline): GTSNPN, SVGIG (reference sequence). This CDR3 contains 13 residues. The CDR3 nucleotides read TGTGCCTGGACTAGACTAGCTTACAATGAGCAGTTCTTC. Protein product: CAWTRLAYNEQFF.

The rearrangement joins TRBV7-9 to TRBJ1-2, with D possibly TRBD1 on 6 matching bases. V was clipped by 5 bases and J by 4 bases, with 14 bases between them. Germline values: CDR1 SEHNR, CDR2 FQNEAQ (reference sequence). CDR3 length equals 14 residues. The chain's CDR3 is CASSQPTGIYGYTF. The DNA for the CDR3 is TGTGCCAGCAGCCAACCGACAGGAATCTATGGCTACACCTTC. The whole variable domain, remainder taken from reference TRBV7-9 and TRBJ1-2, is DTGVSQNPRHKITKRGQNVTFRCDPISEHNRLYWYRQTLGQGPEFLTYFQNEAQLEKSRLLSDRFSAERPKGSFSTLEIQRTEQGDSAMYLCASSQPTGIYGYTFGSGTRLTVV.

The count of this clonotype is one. V and J are TRBV7-9 and TRBJ2-1; no reliable D call. Germline CDR1 SEHNR, CDR2 FQNEAQ (reference sequence). This CDR3 is 12 amino acids long. With 2 bases removed from V and 9 bases from J, the gap between germline ends came to 8 bases. For the CDR3, the DNA is TGTGCCAGCAGCTTAAATTACGCTGAGCAGTTCTTC. Translation gives CASSLNYAEQFF.

The V and J genes are TRBV27 and TRBJ2-1, with no clear D. The CDR3 is made up of 13 amino acids. Germline V gene data show CDR1 as MNHEY and CDR2 as SMNVEV (reference sequence). Deletions cut 3 bases from V and 4 bases from J, with 7 bases between. The CDR3 loop reads CASSFRVYNEQFF. The CDR3 nucleotides are TGTGCCAGCAGTTTTCGAGTTTACAATGAGCAGTTCTTC.

The CDR3 loop reads CASAGLAIYEQYF. The CDR3 DNA follows: TGTGCCAGCGCTGGACTAGCGATCTACGAGCAGTACTTC. The V call is TRBV25-1, the J call TRBJ2-7; 9 bases align to TRBD2. Germline V CDR1 and CDR2: MGHDK, SYGVNS. CDR3 length: 13 residues. Unmatched junction bases numbered 5, after V lost 8 bases and J lost 3 bases.

This clonotype has ten or more counts. The DNA of the CDR3 is TGTGCCAGCACGCCGGGGCTGAACAATGAAAAACTGTTTTTT. The encoded protein is CASTPGLNNEKLFF. V is TRBV6-5 and J is TRBJ1-4, with D possibly TRBD1 on 5 matching bases. Trimming removed 7 bases at V and 5 bases at J, with 14 bases between. The CDR3 extends over 14 amino acids. From germline, CDR1 is MNHEY and CDR2 SVGAGI.

This clonotype was picked up one time. The rearrangement joins TRBV11-2 to TRBJ2-3, with TRBD2 matching 9 bases. CDR1 is SGHAT and CDR2 is FQNNGV in the germline V gene. This CDR3 is 15 amino acids long. J lost 6 bases, V lost 1 base, and 5 bases had no gene match. The CDR3 DNA sequence: TGTGCCAGCAGCTTAGGCGGGAGGGCCCTGGATACGCAGTATTTT. Amino acid sequence: CASSLGGRALDTQYF.

This clonotype was detected only a few times. The gene calls are TRBV3-1 and TRBJ1-2, with D perhaps TRBD1 (6 bases). The V and J ends lost 4 bases and 5 bases respectively, with 8 bases between them. CDR1 is LGHDT, CDR2 YNNKEL, per germline (reference sequence). CDR3 length: 12 amino acids. The CDR3 reads CASSRGQYGYTF. The DNA of the CDR3 is TGTGCCAGCAGCCGAGGACAGTATGGCTACACCTTC.

Only one count was recorded for this clonotype. The rearrangement uses TRBV5-5 and TRBJ2-7; D ambiguous. Between the trimmed V and J ends, which lost 0 bases and 5 bases, there was a span of 15 bases. Germline values: CDR1 SGHKS, CDR2 YYEKEE (reference sequence). The CDR3 runs to 15 residues. This CDR3 reads CASSLAYPALHEQYF. In DNA form, the CDR3 reads TGTGCCAGCAGCTTGGCCTATCCGGCTCTACACGAGCAGTACTTC.

The chain couples TRBV2 to TRBJ2-1; D not resolved. This CDR3 has 16 amino acids. The V gene lost 6 bases and the J gene lost 4 bases, with 19 bases spanning the gap. The germline V gene encodes CDR1 SNHLY and CDR2 FYNNEI. The CDR3 nucleotides read TGTGCCAGCAGCCTTTCCGGAACTCCTTCTTACAATGAGCAGTTCTTC. This sequence encodes CASSLSGTPSYNEQFF. Looking up the rest from reference TRBV2 and TRBJ2-1 gives the full variable domain: EPEVTQTPSHQVTQMGQEVILRCVPISNHLYFYWYRQILGQKVEFLVSFYNNEISEKSEIFDDQFSVERPDGSNFTLKIRSTKLEDSAMYFCASSLSGTPSYNEQFFGPGTRLTVL.

The V call is TRBV12-3 or TRBV12-4, the J call TRBJ1-5; perhaps TRBD1 as D (5 bases). The CDR3 runs 17 residues. The V end was cut by 6 bases, the J end by 0 bases, with 18 bases between. The CDR3 region is CASSTHLGGYSNQPQHF. Here the CDR3 DNA reads TGTGCCAGCAGCACCCACCTGGGGGGTTATAGCAATCAGCCCCAGCATTTT.

This clonotype was counted only a few times. The chain employs TRBV12-3 or TRBV12-4 and TRBJ2-7; either TRBD1 or TRBD2 may supply D (5 bases each). The CDR3 is made up of 14 amino acids. Trimming took 2 bases from V and 2 from J, leaving 10 bases between them. The CDR3 protein is CASSLRDDTYEQYF. The DNA for the CDR3 is TGTGCCAGCAGTTTAAGGGACGACACCTACGAGCAGTACTTC.

This clonotype has a handful of counts. The chain carries TRBV6-2 or TRBV6-3 and TRBJ2-1; 7 nucleotides align to TRBD1. CDR1 is MNHEY and CDR2 is SVGEGT in the germline V gene. This CDR3 is 14 amino acids long. V dropped 2 bases and J dropped 8; count of bases not matched to a gene: 6. CDR3 amino acids: CASSYGDSRYEQFF. The CDR3 DNA is TGTGCCAGCAGTTACGGGGACAGTCGATATGAGCAGTTCTTC.

The chain carries TRBV7-9 and TRBJ2-5; 8 nucleotides align to TRBD2. Trimming at V came to 1 base and at J to 5 bases, leaving 6 bases not matched to a gene. The V gene's germline CDR1 is SEHNR and CDR2 FQNEAQ (reference sequence). The CDR3 is 15 residues long. CDR3 region: CASSLGSGNLETQYF. CDR3 coding DNA: TGTGCCAGCAGCTTAGGTAGCGGGAATCTGGAGACCCAGTACTTC.

This clonotype was observed a few times. This sequence joins TRBV15 and TRBJ1-2; D gene unclear. The CDR3 contains 13 residues. V lost 3 bases to trimming and J lost 4 bases, with 9 bases between them. Germline V gene data show CDR1 as LNHNV and CDR2 as YYDKDF (reference sequence). CDR3 sequence (DNA): TGTGCCACCAGCAGGAAAGGAAGCTATGGCTACACCTTC. Amino acids: CATSRKGSYGYTF.

CDR3: CASSRRRVNYNEQFF. Here the CDR3 DNA reads TGTGCCAGCAGTAGGAGACGGGTGAACTACAATGAGCAGTTCTTC. This rearrangement joins TRBV9 to TRBJ2-1; D not resolved. Per germline, CDR1 SGDLS and CDR2 YYNGEE. Between the trimmed V and J ends, which lost 5 bases and 3 bases, there was a span of 15 bases. The CDR3 contains 15 residues.